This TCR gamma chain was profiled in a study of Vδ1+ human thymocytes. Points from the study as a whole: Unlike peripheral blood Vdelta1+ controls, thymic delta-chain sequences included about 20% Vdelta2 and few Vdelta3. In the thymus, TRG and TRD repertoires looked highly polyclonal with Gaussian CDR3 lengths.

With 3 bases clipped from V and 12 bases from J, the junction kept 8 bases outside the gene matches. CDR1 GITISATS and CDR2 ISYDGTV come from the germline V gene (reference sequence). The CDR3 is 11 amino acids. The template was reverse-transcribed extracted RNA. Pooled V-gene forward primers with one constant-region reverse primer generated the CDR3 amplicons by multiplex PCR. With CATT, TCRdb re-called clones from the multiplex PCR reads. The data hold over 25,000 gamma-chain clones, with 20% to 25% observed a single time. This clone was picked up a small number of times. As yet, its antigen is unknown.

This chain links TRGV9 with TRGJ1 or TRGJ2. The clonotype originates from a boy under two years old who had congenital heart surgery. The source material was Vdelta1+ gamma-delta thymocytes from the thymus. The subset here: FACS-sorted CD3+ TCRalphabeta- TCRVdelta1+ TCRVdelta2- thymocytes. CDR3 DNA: TGTGCCTTGTGGGAGACAACTGGGAAACTCTTT. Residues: CALWETTGKLF.